Below, 23 T cell receptor beta chains from the same sample are listed, as sequenced in a study of blood T cell repertoires in COVID-19. Sequenced by immunoSEQ multiplex PCR; TCRdb stores in-frame clones only, minus some. Here the sample spans roughly 200,000 clones, roughly 80% being singletons. Sequencing input: peripheral blood. Every receptor here comes from an elderly woman with COVID-19, enrolled during active disease.

This clone has more than one count but fewer than ten. The chain is built from TRBV12-3 or TRBV12-4 and TRBJ2-7, with TRBD2 matching over 9 bases. CDR3 length equals 13 residues. The junction had 3 bases not matched to a gene; V was cut back by 6 bases and J by 3 bases. The CDR3 DNA is TGTGCCAGCAGCATTAGCGGGGGCTACGAGCAGTACTTC. This gives the protein CASSISGGYEQYF.

CDR3 nucleotide sequence: TGCGCCAGCAGCTTACAGGGGTCCCAAGAGACCCAGTACTTC. Translating gives CASSLQGSQETQYF. V gene TRBV5-1 combines with J gene TRBJ2-5, with 7 bases aligning to TRBD1. Germline V gene sequence: CDR1 SGHRS, CDR2 YFSETQ. The CDR3 is made up of 14 amino acids. The trim removed 2 bases at V and 1 base at J, leaving 2 bases unmatched.

The genes are TRBV3-1 (or the pseudogene TRBV3-2) and TRBJ2-2, with 8 positions matching TRBD2. Germline V gene data show CDR1 as LGHDT and CDR2 as YNNKEL (reference sequence). The junction had 12 bases not matched to a gene; V was cut back by 5 bases and J by 7 bases. The CDR3 totals 16 residues. CDR3 sequence: CASSYLSGGPDGELFF. Written as DNA, the CDR3 is TGTGCCAGCAGCTACCTATCGGGGGGGCCGGACGGGGAGCTGTTTTTT.

The J gene is TRBJ1-4, the V gene TRBV28, with unresolved D. The V gene's germline CDR1 is MDHEN and CDR2 SYDVKM. The CDR3 totals 14 residues. V was pared by 7 bases and J by 6 bases, with 15 bases between. The CDR3 nucleotides are TGTGCCAGCAACCGACCGGAGGACTATGAAAAACTGTTTTTT. Its protein is CASNRPEDYEKLFF.

The chain employs TRBV7-9 and TRBJ2-1; 7 bases fit TRBD1. The germline gives CDR1 SEHNR, CDR2 FQNEAQ (reference sequence). V shed 4 bases and J 9 bases; nucleotides not matched to a gene: 3. This CDR3 spans 12 amino acids. The CDR3 DNA follows: TGTGCCAGCAGCTCACAGGGGCCTGAGCAGTTCTTC. The encoded protein is CASSSQGPEQFF.

V and J are TRBV29-1 and TRBJ2-3; 8 bases fit TRBD2. The length of the CDR3 is 12 residues. Germline V lookup: CDR1 SQVTM, CDR2 ANQGSEA. V was clipped by 8 bases and J by 1 base; unmatched bases: 2. The CDR3 loop reads CSSTSGTDTQYF. In DNA form, the CDR3 reads TGCAGCTCGACTAGCGGCACAGATACGCAGTATTTT.

V gene TRBV29-1 combines with J gene TRBJ2-6; a weak D match, TRBD2 (7 bases). Germline values: CDR1 SQVTM, CDR2 ANQGSEA. The V gene lost 4 bases and the J gene lost 3 bases, with 13 bases spanning the gap. This CDR3 has 15 residues. The CDR3 sequence is CSVAGGFSGANVLTF. CDR3 DNA sequence: TGCAGCGTTGCGGGGGGCTTTAGTGGGGCCAACGTCCTGACTTTC.

A few counts support this clone. The chain joins TRBV2 to TRBJ1-6; D may be TRBD1 (5 bases). CDR3 length: 14 amino acids. The V gene's germline CDR1 is SNHLY and CDR2 FYNNEI. The ends were cut back, 7 bases at V and 8 bases at J, with 15 bases in the middle. The CDR3 DNA reads as TGTGCCAGCACGATCCAGGGTCGGGATTCACCCCTCCACTTT. It is translated as CASTIQGRDSPLHF.

The CDR3 loop reads CATQDRPRGSYEKLFF. In DNA, the CDR3 is TGTGCCACCCAAGACAGGCCAAGGGGGTCTTATGAAAAACTGTTTTTT. The chain links TRBV19 to TRBJ1-4; tentative D call: TRBD1 (6 bases). V lost 10 bases, J lost 6 bases, and 24 bases lay in between. The CDR3 runs to 16 residues. The germline CDR1 and CDR2 sequences are LNHDA and SQIVND (reference sequence).

Details on this clone: One end of the junction does not line up with germline, which may come from a read error. The chain combines TRBV6-6 with TRBJ1-6, with D tentatively TRBD1 (5 bases). CDR1 is MNHNY and CDR2 is SVGAGI in the germline V gene (reference sequence). This CDR3 contains 13 residues. The CDR3, as DNA: TGTGCCAGCAGAACACAGCGCATATTATGGGGGGGCTTT. This encodes CASRTQRILWGGF.

This clone was counted only a few times. The chain couples TRBV5-4 to TRBJ1-1, with TRBD1 matching 8 bases. The CDR3 totals 15 residues. Germline CDR1 reads SGHNT; CDR2 reads YYREEE (reference sequence). V lost 6 bases, J lost 1 base, and 8 bases stayed unmatched. CDR3 loop: CASTLTGVGNTEAFF. The CDR3 DNA follows: TGTGCCAGCACACTGACAGGGGTGGGGAACACTGAAGCTTTCTTT.

V is TRBV6-6 and J is TRBJ1-2; 9 bases match TRBD1. The CDR3 consists of 15 residues. After removal of 2 bases from V and 3 bases from J, the junction contained 4 bases not matched to a gene. Germline-derived CDR1 and CDR2 are MNHNY and SVGAGI (reference sequence). CDR3 residues: CASSYPDRGDYGYTF. CDR3 nucleotides: TGTGCCAGCAGTTACCCGGACAGGGGCGACTATGGCTACACCTTC.

The rearrangement links TRBV7-2 to TRBJ1-3; no clear D gene. The CDR3 is made up of 14 amino acids. Germline V gene lookup returns CDR1 SGHTA and CDR2 FQGNSA. Trimming took off 2 bases at V and 2 bases at J, with 7 bases between the two ends. CDR3 nucleotides: TGTGCCAGCAGCTTACGGGGTGCTGGAAACACCATATATTTT. Translation: CASSLRGAGNTIYF.

The chain uses TRBV5-4 and TRBJ1-6; D is possibly TRBD1 (5 bases). The CDR3 spans 17 residues. Germline V lookup: CDR1 SGHNT, CDR2 YYREEE (reference sequence). With 4 bases removed from V and 8 bases from J, the gap between germline ends came to 22 bases. The CDR3 loop is CASSPSNRPRADSPLHF. The CDR3 coding sequence is TGTGCCAGCAGCCCAAGCAACAGGCCCCGGGCGGATTCACCCCTCCACTTT.

This clone was counted only a few times. The chain links TRBV27 to TRBJ1-2; 8 nucleotides agree with TRBD1. The CDR3 is made up of 14 amino acids. The V gene end was trimmed by 5 bases and the J gene end by 3 bases; junction bases not matched to a gene: 5. Germline assignment: CDR1 MNHEY and CDR2 SMNVEV (reference sequence). The CDR3 here is CASSLGTGYYGYTF. The CDR3 DNA is TGTGCCAGCAGTCTGGGGACAGGTTACTATGGCTACACCTTC.

The rearrangement uses TRBV28 and TRBJ2-2; TRBD2 matches 11 bases. The CDR3 contains 18 residues. V shed 1 base, J shed 2 bases, and the junction held 6 bases outside the gene matches. The germline CDR1 and CDR2 sequences are MDHEN and SYDVKM. The CDR3 region has the DNA TGTGCCAGCAGTTTATTTCCTAGCGGGAGGATAAACACCGGGGAGCTGTTTTTT. As protein: CASSLFPSGRINTGELFF.

The chain employs TRBV27 and TRBJ2-3; weak D call: TRBD2 (6 bases). The CDR3 has 16 amino acids. The germline V and J ends were trimmed by 2 bases and 4 bases, with 16 bases remaining between them. CDR1 MNHEY and CDR2 SMNVEV come from the germline V gene (reference sequence). The CDR3 DNA reads TGTGCCAGCAGTTTACTAGGGCACGGGGGTGCAGATACGCAGTATTTT. Its translation: CASSLLGHGGADTQYF.

This chain connects TRBV5-5 to TRBJ2-2, with D maybe TRBD1 (6 bases). The V gene's germline CDR1 is SGHKS and CDR2 YYEKEE (reference sequence). The CDR3 consists of 14 residues. Trimming left V 3 bases short and J 6 bases short, with 12 bases between. CDR3 nucleotides: TGTGCCAGCAGCTCGTCGCAGGGGCCCGGGGAGCTGTTTTTT. This translates into CASSSSQGPGELFF.

V usage is TRBV28 and J usage is TRBJ1-4, with 9 bases aligning to TRBD1. Germline-derived CDR1 and CDR2 are MDHEN and SYDVKM. The V gene end was trimmed by 7 bases and the J gene end by 6 bases; junction bases not matched to a gene: 9. The CDR3 contains 15 residues. CDR3 nucleotide sequence: TGTGCCAGCACAACAGGGGGCCCAATCGATGAAAAACTGTTTTTT. This sequence encodes CASTTGGPIDEKLFF.

The chain combines TRBV5-1 with TRBJ1-4; weak D call: TRBD1 (6 bases). This CDR3 is built from 16 residues. The V end was cut by 3 bases, the J end by 4 bases, with 16 bases between. Germline CDR1 reads SGHRS; CDR2 reads YFSETQ. CDR3 protein: CASSSTGGEGNEKLFF. In DNA form, the CDR3 reads TGCGCCAGCAGCTCGACAGGAGGTGAGGGTAATGAAAAACTGTTTTTT.

This chain uses TRBV5-1 with TRBJ1-6; 7 bases map to TRBD1. The junction had 6 bases not matched to a gene; V was cut back by 4 bases and J by 5 bases. CDR1 SGHRS and CDR2 YFSETQ come from the germline V gene. This CDR3 is 15 amino acids long. CDR3: CASSPLQGNNSPLHF. The CDR3 DNA is TGCGCCAGCAGCCCCCTACAGGGGAATAATTCACCCCTCCACTTT. Variable domain in full (rest from reference TRBV5-1 and TRBJ1-6): KAGVTQTPRYLIKTRGQQVTLSCSPISGHRSVSWYQQTPGQGLQFLFEYFSETQRNKGNFPGRFSGRQFSNSRSEMNVSTLELGDSALYLCASSPLQGNNSPLHFGNGTRLTVT.

V usage is TRBV4-2 and J usage is TRBJ1-5; D possibly corresponds to TRBD1 (5 bases). The CDR3 has 15 amino acids. Trimming removed 2 bases from V and 5 bases from J, with 13 bases in between. Germline CDR1 is LGHNA and CDR2 is YNFKEQ. The CDR3 is CASSQNTGIDQPQHF. DNA for the CDR3: TGTGCCAGCAGCCAAAATACAGGTATAGATCAGCCCCAGCATTTT.

This clone came up once. The V call is TRBV9, the J call TRBJ1-1; D is unclear. Per germline, CDR1 SGDLS and CDR2 YYNGEE. The CDR3 extends over 16 amino acids. Between the trimmed V and J ends, which lost 9 bases and 0 bases, there was a span of 21 bases. The CDR3 sequence is CAIPSGLGLVNTEAFF. The DNA of the CDR3 is TGTGCCATCCCAAGCGGGTTGGGCCTGGTGAACACTGAAGCTTTCTTT. The entire variable domain, with the rest obtained from reference TRBV9 and TRBJ1-1, is as follows: DSGVTQTPKHLITATGQRVTLRCSPRSGDLSVYWYQQSLDQGLQFLIQYYNGEERAKGNILERFSAQQFPDLHSELNLSSLELGDSALYFCAIPSGLGLVNTEAFFGQGTRLTVV.